The 17 T cell receptor beta chains in this list originate from one sample, sequenced in a study of blood T cells in healthy people across ages. Primers used in a second PCR of roughly 6 to 11 cycles were a sample-barcoded 5' primer and a J-beta primer mix. TCRdb re-derived calls from the 5' RACE reads in MiXCR, one entry per CDR3 protein. The data show 1.8 million or so distinct CDR3 sequences, approximately 39% seen once. Sequencing was done on a sample of blood. The receptors shown here come from a human donor in good health.

This clonotype was counted only a few times. The chain recombines TRBV5-6 with TRBJ2-6; perhaps TRBD2 as D (5 bases). The CDR3 covers 18 residues. CDR1 is SGHDT and CDR2 is YYEEEE in the germline V gene. The V end was cut by 0 bases, the J end by 1 base, with 14 bases between. The CDR3 is CASSLEYGGISGANVLTF. CDR3 in DNA: TGTGCCAGCAGCTTGGAGTACGGAGGAATATCTGGGGCCAACGTCCTGACTTTC.

The rearrangement uses TRBV20-1 and TRBJ2-3; D gene uncertain. The CDR3 runs to 14 residues. Deletions cut 0 bases from V and 4 bases from J, with 11 bases between. The germline CDR1 and CDR2 sequences are DFQATT and SNEGSKA (reference sequence). CDR3 nucleotide sequence: TGCAGTGCTAGAGATGGAAGGGCGGCAGATACGCAGTATTTT. Protein sequence: CSARDGRAADTQYF.

This clonotype was counted a few times. The chain is built from TRBV7-2 and TRBJ2-3, with unresolved D. The CDR3 runs 16 residues. The V end was cut by 1 base, the J end by 2 bases, with 13 bases between. Germline V lookup: CDR1 SGHTA, CDR2 FQGNSA. CDR3 nucleotides: TGTGCCAGCAGCTTAGGAACGGGCTACATCACAGATACGCAGTATTTT. Translation: CASSLGTGYITDTQYF.

The chain employs TRBV12-3 or TRBV12-4 and TRBJ1-5; 8 bases are a match to TRBD1. The V and J ends lost 11 bases and 7 bases, in that order; junction bases with no gene match: 13. The CDR3 extends over 14 amino acids. The CDR3 loop reads CAGTPDRVGQPQHF. In nucleotides, the CDR3 is TGTGCCGGCACCCCGGACAGGGTGGGCCAGCCCCAGCATTTT.

V usage is TRBV20-1 and J usage is TRBJ1-1; D possibly corresponds to TRBD1 (5 bases). The CDR3 is 15 amino acids. Germline assignment: CDR1 DFQATT and CDR2 SNEGSKA (reference sequence). Trimming pared 0 bases from V and 4 bases from J, leaving 15 bases between. The CDR3 reads CSARDPQGGTTEAFF. CDR3 bases: TGCAGTGCTAGAGATCCCCAGGGCGGTACCACTGAAGCTTTCTTT.

This clonotype was recorded only once. The gene calls are TRBV3-1 and TRBJ2-4; D remains ambiguous. V was cut by 3 bases and J by 3 bases, with 12 bases left in between. CDR1 LGHDT and CDR2 YNNKEL come from the germline V gene (reference sequence). The CDR3 is 15 amino acids. The CDR3: CASSHREEGKNIQYF. The CDR3 DNA reads as TGTGCCAGCAGCCATCGCGAAGAAGGCAAAAACATTCAGTACTTC. Full variable domain (remainder filled in from reference TRBV3-1 and TRBJ2-4): DTAVSQTPKYLVTQMGNDKSIKCEQNLGHDTMYWYKQDSKKFLKIMFSYNNKELIINETVPNRFSPKSPDKAHLNLHINSLELGDSAVYFCASSHREEGKNIQYFGAGTRLSVL.

V gene TRBV5-8 combines with J gene TRBJ2-4; D unresolved. TRBJ2-7 matches the DNA end more closely, so the J call is doubtful. The CDR3 loop spans 12 amino acids. CDR1 and CDR2 from the germline V gene are SGHTS and YDEGEE. CDR3: CASSPPEYEQYF. In DNA, the CDR3 is TGTGCCAGCAGCCCCCCTGAATACGAGCAGTACTTC.

V is TRBV20-1 and J is TRBJ2-3; 10 nucleotides line up with TRBD2. From germline, CDR1 is DFQATT and CDR2 SNEGSKA (reference sequence). This CDR3 is 15 amino acids long. V was pared by 5 bases and J by 6 bases, with 11 bases of the junction left unmatched. The CDR3 sequence is CSAEPASGGSDTQYF. CDR3 in DNA: TGCAGTGCTGAACCGGCTAGCGGGGGATCGGATACGCAGTATTTT.

This sequence joins TRBV7-2 and TRBJ1-2; D may be TRBD1 (6 bases). The CDR3 consists of 16 residues. The germline V gene encodes CDR1 SGHTA and CDR2 FQGNSA. V was pared by 5 bases and J by 7 bases, with 23 bases between. CDR3 nucleotide sequence: TGTGCCAGCAGCCCCGGGGGCGTAGGGGACCCTAGTGGCTACACCTTC. Its protein product is CASSPGGVGDPSGYTF. Using reference TRBV7-2 and TRBJ1-2 for the parts outside the CDR3, the full variable domain is GAGVSQSPSNKVTEKGKDVELRCDPISGHTALYWYRQSLGQGLEFLIYFQGNSAPDKSGLPSDRFSAERTGGSVSTLTIQRTQQEDSAVYLCASSPGGVGDPSGYTFGSGTRLTVV.

This clonotype was seen only once. The CDR3 nucleotides read TGTGCCAGCAGATATTACACCCATGGCTACACCTTC. The encoded protein is CASRYYTHGYTF. The rearrangement joins TRBV6-2 or TRBV6-3 to TRBJ1-2; D gene uncertain. Trimming left V 6 bases short and J 6 bases short, with 11 bases between. The CDR3 sequence is 12 residues long. In germline, CDR1 is MNHEY, CDR2 SVGEGT.

Here the CDR3 DNA reads TGTGCCAGCAGTTACCAGGACAGGGGTTATGGCTACACCTTC. This gives the protein CASSYQDRGYGYTF. The J gene is TRBJ1-2, the V gene TRBV6-5; 9 bases match TRBD1. Germline V lookup: CDR1 MNHEY, CDR2 SVGAGI. The CDR3 contains 14 residues. V was clipped by 2 bases and J by 5 bases; unmatched bases: 3.

This clonotype was picked up a small number of times. The chain has TRBV4-1 and TRBJ2-3, with D maybe TRBD1 (6 bases). V lost 4 bases and J lost 4, with 18 bases in between. This CDR3 has 16 amino acids. Per the germline V gene, CDR1 is MGHRA and CDR2 is YSYEKL. CDR3 sequence: CASSLTDSTGADTQYF. As DNA, the CDR3 is TGCGCCAGCAGCCTAACGGACAGTACTGGCGCAGATACGCAGTATTTT.

The rearrangement links TRBV5-1 to TRBJ2-2, with D possibly matching TRBD1 (6 bases). This CDR3 region has 14 residues. The germline V and J ends were trimmed by 7 bases and 7 bases, with 17 bases remaining between them. Germline-derived CDR1 and CDR2 are SGHRS and YFSETQ. The CDR3 DNA reads TGCGCCAGCCGGCGGCAGGGGTACGACGGGGAGCTGTTTTTT. It specifies CASRRQGYDGELFF.

This clonotype has ten or more counts. The chain is built from TRBV29-1 and TRBJ1-4; D is unclear. The CDR3 is made up of 14 amino acids. Looked up from germline, CDR1 is SQVTM and CDR2 is ANQGSEA. V was pared by 5 bases and J by 0 bases, with 10 bases between. DNA for the CDR3: TGCAGCGTTTCTTTCGGTGCAACTAATGAAAAACTGTTTTTT. This codes for CSVSFGATNEKLFF.

Points on this clonotype: A junction end diverges from the germline sequence, so it may reflect a read error. The chain uses TRBV20-1 and TRBJ1-2, with D possibly TRBD1 on 6 matching bases. Germline CDR1 is DFQATT and CDR2 is SNEGSKA (reference sequence). The CDR3 sequence is 14 residues long. This CDR3 is CSARLGGMDYGHTF. Written as DNA, the CDR3 is TGCAGTGCGCGCCTGGGGGGCATGGACTATGGCCACACCTTC.

The chain combines TRBV7-3 with TRBJ1-2, with TRBD1 as a possible D gene (5 bases). V lost 4 bases and J 6 bases, leaving 12 bases between the germline ends. This CDR3 region has 13 residues. Germline V gene sequence: CDR1 SGHTA, CDR2 FQGTGA. CDR3 protein: CASSSGSKNGYTF. CDR3 coding DNA: TGTGCCAGCAGCTCAGGGTCAAAAAATGGCTACACCTTC.

The CDR3 DNA sequence: TGTGCCAGCAGCTTAGGCGGCGCGGCGGGGCAAGAGACCCAGTACTTC. Translation gives CASSLGGAAGQETQYF. The chain links TRBV11-3 to TRBJ2-5; D is possibly TRBD2 (6 bases). Germline-derived CDR1 and CDR2 are SGHNT and YENEEA. This CDR3 is built from 16 residues. Between the trimmed V and J ends, which lost 1 base and 2 bases, there was a span of 14 bases.